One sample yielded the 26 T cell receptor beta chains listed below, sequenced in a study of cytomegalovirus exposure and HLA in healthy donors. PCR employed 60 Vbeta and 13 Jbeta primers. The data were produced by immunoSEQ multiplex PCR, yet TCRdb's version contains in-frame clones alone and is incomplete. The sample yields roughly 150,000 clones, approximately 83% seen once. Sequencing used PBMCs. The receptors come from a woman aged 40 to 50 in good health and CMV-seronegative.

CDR3 in DNA: TGTGCCTGGAGTCCTTCATTTACGAGTGAGCAGTTCTTC. This gives the protein CAWSPSFTSEQFF. The chain has TRBV30 and TRBJ2-1; D remains unclear. CDR1 is GTSNPN, CDR2 SVGIG, per germline (reference sequence). The CDR3 contains 13 residues. The V and J ends lost 2 bases and 9 bases respectively, with 14 bases between them.

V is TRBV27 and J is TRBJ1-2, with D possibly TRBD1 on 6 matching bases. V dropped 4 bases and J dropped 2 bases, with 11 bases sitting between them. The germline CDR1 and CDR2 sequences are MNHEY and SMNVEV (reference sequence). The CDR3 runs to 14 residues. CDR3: CASSSYRENYGYTF. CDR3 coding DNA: TGTGCCAGCAGTTCTTACAGGGAAAACTATGGCTACACCTTC.

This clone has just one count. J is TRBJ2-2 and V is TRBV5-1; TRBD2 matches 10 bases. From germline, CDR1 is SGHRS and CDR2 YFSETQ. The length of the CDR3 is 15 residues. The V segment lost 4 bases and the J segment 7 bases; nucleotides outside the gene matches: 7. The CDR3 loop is CASSPLAGSNGELFF. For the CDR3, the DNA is TGCGCCAGCAGCCCACTAGCGGGATCAAACGGGGAGCTGTTTTTT.

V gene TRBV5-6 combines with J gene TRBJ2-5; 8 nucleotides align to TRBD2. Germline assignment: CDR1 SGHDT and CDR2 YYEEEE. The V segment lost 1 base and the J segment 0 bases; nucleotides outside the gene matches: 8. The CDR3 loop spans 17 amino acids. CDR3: CASSLTLAGLYQETQYF. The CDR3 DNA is TGTGCCAGCAGCTTGACCCTAGCGGGCCTGTACCAAGAGACCCAGTACTTC.

DNA of the CDR3: TGTGCCAGCACGAGGAGGGCTGGGGAGCTGTTTTTT. This codes for CASTRRAGELFF. The chain couples TRBV11-2 to TRBJ2-2, with D perhaps matching TRBD2 (6 bases). The CDR3 has 12 residues. Germline V CDR1 and CDR2: SGHAT, FQNNGV. Trimming shortened V by 7 bases and J by 8 bases, and 11 bases separated the two germline ends.

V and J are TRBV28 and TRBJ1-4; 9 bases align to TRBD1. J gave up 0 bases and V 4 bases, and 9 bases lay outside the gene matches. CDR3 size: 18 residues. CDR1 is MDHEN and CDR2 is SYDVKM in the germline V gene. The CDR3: CASSSDRGKVATNEKLFF. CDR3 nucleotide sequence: TGTGCCAGCAGTTCGGACAGGGGTAAAGTTGCAACTAATGAAAAACTGTTTTTT.

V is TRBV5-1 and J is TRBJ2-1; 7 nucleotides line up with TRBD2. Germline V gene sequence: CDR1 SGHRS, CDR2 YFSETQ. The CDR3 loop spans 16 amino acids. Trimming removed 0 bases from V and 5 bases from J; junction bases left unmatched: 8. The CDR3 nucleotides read TGCGCCAGCAGCTTGGTAGGGAGGGGTGCCCACAATGAGCAGTTCTTC. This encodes CASSLVGRGAHNEQFF.

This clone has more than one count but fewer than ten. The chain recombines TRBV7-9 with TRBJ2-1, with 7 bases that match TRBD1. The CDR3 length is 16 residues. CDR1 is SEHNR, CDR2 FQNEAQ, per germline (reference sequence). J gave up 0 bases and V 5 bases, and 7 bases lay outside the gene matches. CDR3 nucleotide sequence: TGTGCCAGCAGCCTTAACAGGGGAAGCTCCTACAATGAGCAGTTCTTC. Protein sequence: CASSLNRGSSYNEQFF.

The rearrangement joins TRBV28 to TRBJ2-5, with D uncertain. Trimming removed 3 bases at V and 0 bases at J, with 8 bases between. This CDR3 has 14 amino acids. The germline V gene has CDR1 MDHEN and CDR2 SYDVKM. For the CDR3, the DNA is TGTGCCAGCAGTTTTGCCGGGTACCAAGAGACCCAGTACTTC. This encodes CASSFAGYQETQYF.

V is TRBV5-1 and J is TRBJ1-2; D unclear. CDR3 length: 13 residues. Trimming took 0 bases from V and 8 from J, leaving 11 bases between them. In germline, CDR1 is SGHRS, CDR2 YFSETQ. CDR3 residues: CASSLDALVGYTF. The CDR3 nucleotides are TGCGCCAGCAGCTTGGACGCACTTGTCGGCTACACCTTC. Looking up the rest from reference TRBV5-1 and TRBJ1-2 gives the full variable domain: KAGVTQTPRYLIKTRGQQVTLSCSPISGHRSVSWYQQTPGQGLQFLFEYFSETQRNKGNFPGRFSGRQFSNSRSEMNVSTLELGDSALYLCASSLDALVGYTFGSGTRLTVV.

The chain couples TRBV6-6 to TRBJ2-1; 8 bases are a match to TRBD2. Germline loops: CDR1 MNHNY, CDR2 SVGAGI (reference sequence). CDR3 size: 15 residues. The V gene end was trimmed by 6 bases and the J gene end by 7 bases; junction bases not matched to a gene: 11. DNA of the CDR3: TGTGCCAGCAGCCACGGGGGGGAGTCGGGGAATGAGCAGTTCTTC. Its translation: CASSHGGESGNEQFF.

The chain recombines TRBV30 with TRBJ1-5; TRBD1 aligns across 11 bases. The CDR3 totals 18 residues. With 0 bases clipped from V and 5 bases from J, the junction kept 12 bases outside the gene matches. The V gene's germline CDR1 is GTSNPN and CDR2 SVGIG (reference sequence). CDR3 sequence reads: CAWSVLPHRTGGYQPQHF. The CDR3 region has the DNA TGTGCCTGGAGTGTCTTACCTCATAGGACAGGGGGCTATCAGCCCCAGCATTTT.

CDR3 bases: TGTGCCAGCAGTTCTGGCGGGAGGGTCTACGAGCAGTACTTC. Translation gives CASSSGGRVYEQYF. The V call is TRBV27, the J call TRBJ2-5, with 9 bases identical to TRBD2. The J call may be incorrect, as the DNA end agrees better with TRBJ2-7. Germline V gene data show CDR1 as MNHEY and CDR2 as SMNVEV (reference sequence). CDR3 size: 14 residues.

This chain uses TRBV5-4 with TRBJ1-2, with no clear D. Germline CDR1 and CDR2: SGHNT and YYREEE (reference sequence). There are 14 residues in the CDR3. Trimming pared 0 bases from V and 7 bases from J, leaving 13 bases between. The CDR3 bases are TGTGCCAGCAGCTTGGCTCAGTGGGAGGGTGGCTACACCTTC. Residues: CASSLAQWEGGYTF.

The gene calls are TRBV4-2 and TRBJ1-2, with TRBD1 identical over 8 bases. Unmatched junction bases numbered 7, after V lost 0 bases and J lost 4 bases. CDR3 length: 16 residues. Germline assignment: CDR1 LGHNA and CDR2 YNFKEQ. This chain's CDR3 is CASSQDLGQGGYGYTF. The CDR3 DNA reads TGTGCCAGCAGCCAAGACCTCGGACAGGGCGGCTATGGCTACACCTTC.

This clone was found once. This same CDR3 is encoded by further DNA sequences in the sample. The CDR3 protein is CASSRRGQGLGYTF. The DNA of the CDR3 is TGTGCCAGCAGCCGTCGAGGACAGGGGCTTGGCTACACCTTC. V is TRBV27 and J is TRBJ1-2; 9 bases are a match to TRBD1. Per the germline V gene, CDR1 is MNHEY and CDR2 is SMNVEV (reference sequence). V shed 6 bases, J shed 7 bases, and the junction held 9 bases outside the gene matches. The CDR3 sequence is 14 residues long.

DNA for the CDR3: TGCGCCAGCAGCTTGGACAGGGATTCTAACTATGGCTACACCTTC. Encoded protein: CASSLDRDSNYGYTF. The V and J genes are TRBV5-1 and TRBJ1-2; D may be TRBD1 (6 bases). Germline loops: CDR1 SGHRS, CDR2 YFSETQ. The V end lost 0 bases, the J end lost 0 bases, and 9 bases lay between the germline ends. This CDR3 has 15 amino acids.

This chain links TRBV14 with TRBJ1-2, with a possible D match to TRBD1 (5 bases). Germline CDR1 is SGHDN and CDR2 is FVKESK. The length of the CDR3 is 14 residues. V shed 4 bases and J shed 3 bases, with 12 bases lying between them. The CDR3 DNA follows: TGTGCCAGCAGCCTTGACGGCAGGGACTATGGCTACACCTTC. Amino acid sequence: CASSLDGRDYGYTF.

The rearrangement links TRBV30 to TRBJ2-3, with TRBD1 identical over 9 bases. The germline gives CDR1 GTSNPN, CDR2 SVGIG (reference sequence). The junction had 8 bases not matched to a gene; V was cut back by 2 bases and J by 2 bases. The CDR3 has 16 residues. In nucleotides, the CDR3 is TGTGCCTGGAGTCTCGGACAGGGGAGGATCACAGATACGCAGTATTTT. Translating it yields CAWSLGQGRITDTQYF. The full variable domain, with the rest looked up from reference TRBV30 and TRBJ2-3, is SQTIHQWPATLVQPVGSPLSLECTVEGTSNPNLYWYRQAAGRGLQLLFYSVGIGQISSEVPQNLSASRPQDRQFILSSKKLLLSDSGFYLCAWSLGQGRITDTQYFGPGTRLTVL.

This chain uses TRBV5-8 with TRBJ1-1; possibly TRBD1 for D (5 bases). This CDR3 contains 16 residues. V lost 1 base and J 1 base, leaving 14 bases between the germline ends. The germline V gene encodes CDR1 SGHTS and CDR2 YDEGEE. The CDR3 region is CASSLYLAGPNTEAFF. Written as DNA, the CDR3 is TGTGCCAGCAGCTTGTATCTTGCGGGACCGAACACTGAAGCTTTCTTT.

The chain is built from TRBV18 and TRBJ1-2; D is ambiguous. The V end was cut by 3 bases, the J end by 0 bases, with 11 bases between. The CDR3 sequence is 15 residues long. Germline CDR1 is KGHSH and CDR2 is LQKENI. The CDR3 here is CASSPSYSPNYGYTF. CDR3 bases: TGTGCCAGCTCACCTTCGTACAGTCCTAACTATGGCTACACCTTC.

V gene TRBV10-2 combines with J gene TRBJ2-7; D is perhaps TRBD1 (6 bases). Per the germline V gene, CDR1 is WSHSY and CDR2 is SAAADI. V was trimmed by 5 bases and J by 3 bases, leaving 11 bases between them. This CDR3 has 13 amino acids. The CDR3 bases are TGCGCCAGCAGTAGGACAGCCTACTACGAGCAGTACTTC. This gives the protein CASSRTAYYEQYF.

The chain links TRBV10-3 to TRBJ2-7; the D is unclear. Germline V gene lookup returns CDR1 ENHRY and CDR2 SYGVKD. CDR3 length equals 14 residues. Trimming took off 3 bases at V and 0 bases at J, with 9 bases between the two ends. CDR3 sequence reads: CAISDRQASYEQYF. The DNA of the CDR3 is TGTGCCATCAGTGATCGACAAGCCTCCTACGAGCAGTACTTC.

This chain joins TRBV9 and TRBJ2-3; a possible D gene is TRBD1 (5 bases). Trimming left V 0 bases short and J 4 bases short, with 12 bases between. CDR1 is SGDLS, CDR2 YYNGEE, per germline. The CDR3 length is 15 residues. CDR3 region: CASSVGGGAADTQYF. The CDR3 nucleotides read TGTGCCAGCAGCGTAGGGGGTGGGGCGGCAGATACGCAGTATTTT.

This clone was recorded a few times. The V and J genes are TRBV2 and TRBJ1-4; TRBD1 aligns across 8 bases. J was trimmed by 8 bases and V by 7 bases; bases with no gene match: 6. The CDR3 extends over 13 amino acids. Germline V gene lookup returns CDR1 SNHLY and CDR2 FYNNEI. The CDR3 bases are TGTGCCAGCAAGGGCAGGGGGCTGGAAAAACTGTTTTTT. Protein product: CASKGRGLEKLFF.

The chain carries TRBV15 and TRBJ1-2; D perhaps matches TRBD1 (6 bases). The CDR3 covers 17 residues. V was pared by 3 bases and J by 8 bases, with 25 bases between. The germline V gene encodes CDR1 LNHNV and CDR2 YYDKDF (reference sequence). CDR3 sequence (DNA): TGTGCCACCAGCAGCGGTTGGGGGGGCAGTGTTGGGTTGGGCTACACCTTC. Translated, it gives CATSSGWGGSVGLGYTF. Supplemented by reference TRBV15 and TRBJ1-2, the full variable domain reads DAMVIQNPRYQVTQFGKPVTLSCSQTLNHNVMYWYQQKSSQAPKLLFHYYDKDFNNEADTPDNFQSRRPNTSFCFLDIRSPGLGDTAMYLCATSSGWGGSVGLGYTFGSGTRLTVV.